This TCR beta chain was sequenced during a study of radiotherapy plus CTLA-4 blockade in lung cancer. The CDR3 is made up of 14 amino acids. V shed 5 bases and J 8 bases; nucleotides not matched to a gene: 7. Germline CDR1 is SGHRS and CDR2 is YFSETQ. Profiling relied on immunoSEQ multiplex PCR, and the TCRdb table lists in-frame clones only, not all of them. Among approximately 47,000 clones listed, roughly 65% were seen once. The sample here was peripheral blood, taken from a patient treated with radiotherapy plus ipilimumab. The source is a human donor with non-small cell lung cancer who had a partial response to radiotherapy plus ipilimumab. The genes are TRBV5-1 and TRBJ2-1, with 10 bases that match TRBD2. The CDR3 DNA follows: TGCGCCAGCAGGGTCCTAGCGGGAGTGGATGAGCAGTTCTTC. It is translated as CASRVLAGVDEQFF.